These 26 T cell receptor beta chains share one sample of origin, sequenced in a study of immune cell composition in non-small cell lung cancer. The data were produced by immunoSEQ multiplex PCR, yet TCRdb's version contains in-frame clones alone and is incomplete. The data show approximately 9,000 clones, under 80% seen once. Material: lung tumor tissue. These receptors were collected from a human donor with non-small cell lung cancer.

This clone was detected a few times. V is TRBV7-6 and J is TRBJ2-3; D is ambiguous. V was pared by 5 bases and J by 0 bases, with 15 bases between. The CDR3 length is 16 residues. In germline, CDR1 is SGHVS, CDR2 FNYEAQ. DNA for the CDR3: TGTGCCAGCAGCCCATTTTATATGGGGAGCACAGATACGCAGTATTTT. It is translated as CASSPFYMGSTDTQYF.

This clone was found a few times. This chain uses TRBV6-1 with TRBJ2-7, with a weak D call TRBD2 (5 bases). Germline values: CDR1 MNHNS, CDR2 SASEGT. The CDR3 has 12 amino acids. The ends were cut back, 6 bases at V and 4 bases at J, with 10 bases in the middle. Here the CDR3 DNA reads TGTGCCAGCAGCCAAGAGGGATACGAGCAGTACTTC. It codes for CASSQEGYEQYF.

This rearrangement joins TRBV6-4 to TRBJ2-7, with D unclear. From germline, CDR1 is MRHNA and CDR2 SNTAGT. The CDR3 runs 16 residues. V lost 5 bases and J lost 2, with 19 bases in between. CDR3 nucleotide sequence: TGTGCCAGCAGTTTGGATACCCTCCCTGGTCCCTACGAGCAGTACTTC. It codes for CASSLDTLPGPYEQYF.

V usage is TRBV15 and J usage is TRBJ2-3; no reliable D call. The V end lost 3 bases, the J end lost 7 bases, and 11 bases lay between the germline ends. The CDR3 sequence is 13 residues long. Germline values: CDR1 LNHNV, CDR2 YYDKDF (reference sequence). The DNA for the CDR3 is TGTGCCACCAGCAGCCAACTCGGGTATACGCAGTATTTT. Translating it yields CATSSQLGYTQYF.

This chain joins TRBV18 and TRBJ2-1; D might be TRBD1 or TRBD2, each matching 6 bases. Trimming removed 2 bases at V and 0 bases at J, with 14 bases between. The CDR3 is made up of 17 amino acids. The germline CDR1 and CDR2 sequences are KGHSH and LQKENI. The CDR3 sequence: CASSPRGEGVSYNEQFF. CDR3 nucleotides: TGTGCCAGCTCACCAAGGGGGGAAGGGGTCTCCTACAATGAGCAGTTCTTC.

The rearrangement uses TRBV7-2 and TRBJ2-3; D is possibly TRBD1 (5 bases). V gave up 1 base and J gave up 1 base, with 6 bases separating them. CDR3 size: 14 residues. Germline CDR1 reads SGHTA; CDR2 reads FQGNSA. The CDR3 DNA reads TGTGCCAGCAGCTTAGAGGGGCGCACAGATACGCAGTATTTT. It translates to CASSLEGRTDTQYF.

The rearrangement links TRBV7-9 to TRBJ2-3; tentatively, D is TRBD2 (6 bases). V lost 11 bases and J 2 bases, leaving 17 bases between the germline ends. The CDR3 totals 14 residues. Per the germline V gene, CDR1 is SEHNR and CDR2 is FQNEAQ (reference sequence). The CDR3 reads CALLSGRPTDTQYF. The CDR3 nucleotides are TGTGCCCTCTTGTCCGGGAGACCCACAGATACGCAGTATTTT.

CDR3 nucleotide sequence: TGTGCCAGCAGCTTGAACCGGGAGTACGAGCAGTACTTC. Protein product: CASSLNREYEQYF. V usage is TRBV5-7 and J usage is TRBJ2-7; D perhaps matches TRBD2 (6 bases). TRBV5-7 counts as an open reading frame of uncertain function. V lost 1 base and J lost 4, with 9 bases in between. This CDR3 contains 13 residues.

This chain uses TRBV29-1 with TRBJ2-2; TRBD2 aligns across 7 bases. Trimming took 5 bases from V and 4 from J; bases not matched to a gene: 7. The CDR3 contains 14 residues. Germline loops: CDR1 SQVTM, CDR2 ANQGSEA. The CDR3 here is CSVRPGGGTGELFF. In nucleotides, the CDR3 is TGCAGCGTTCGTCCTGGCGGGGGCACCGGGGAGCTGTTTTTT.

The rearrangement joins TRBV25-1 to TRBJ1-1; D is uncertain. The CDR3 consists of 11 residues. V was pared by 3 bases and J by 7 bases, with 6 bases between. The V gene's germline CDR1 is MGHDK and CDR2 SYGVNS. In DNA, the CDR3 is TGTGCCAGCAGTGACAGGTATGAAGCTTTCTTT. As protein: CASSDRYEAFF.

Here the CDR3 reads CASSSEGGREPLHF. The CDR3 DNA reads as TGTGCCAGCAGCTCTGAGGGGGGGCGGGAACCCCTCCACTTT. J is TRBJ1-6 and V is TRBV7-9, with a possible D match to TRBD1 (6 bases). The germline V gene encodes CDR1 SEHNR and CDR2 FQNEAQ (reference sequence). This CDR3 is 14 amino acids long. V was pared by 4 bases and J by 12 bases, with 16 bases between.

The chain couples TRBV6-1 to TRBJ2-2; 10 positions agree with TRBD2. The germline V gene has CDR1 MNHNS and CDR2 SASEGT. CDR3 length equals 19 residues. Unmatched junction bases numbered 17, after V lost 4 bases and J lost 6 bases. The CDR3 sequence: CASSGSPGLALGGAGELFF. CDR3 in DNA: TGTGCCAGCAGTGGGTCTCCGGGACTAGCGCTGGGGGGGGCCGGGGAGCTGTTTTTT.

The genes are TRBV30 and TRBJ1-2; 10 nucleotides agree with TRBD1. The CDR3 is 15 residues long. With V trimmed by 1 base and J by 0 bases, 2 bases remained unmatched. CDR1 is GTSNPN, CDR2 SVGIG, per germline (reference sequence). The CDR3, as DNA: TGTGCCTGGAGTGGAGACAGGGGGCCTAACTATGGCTACACCTTC. This sequence encodes CAWSGDRGPNYGYTF.

The genes are TRBV14 and TRBJ2-3; D is ambiguous. V lost 1 base and J lost 4, with 0 bases in between. This CDR3 region has 11 residues. Germline CDR1 reads SGHDN; CDR2 reads FVKESK. CDR3 sequence (DNA): TGTGCCAGCAGCCAAGCAGATACGCAGTATTTT. Translation: CASSQADTQYF.

This clone has a handful of counts. The chain is built from TRBV7-9 and TRBJ2-3; D perhaps matches TRBD2 (7 bases). The V and J ends lost 6 bases and 3 bases respectively, with 25 bases between them. Germline lookup yields CDR1 SEHNR and CDR2 FQNEAQ (reference sequence). The CDR3 has 18 amino acids. This CDR3 reads CASRPRGSGGRETDTQYF. The DNA of the CDR3 is TGTGCCAGCAGACCAAGGGGATCGGGGGGCAGGGAGACAGATACGCAGTATTTT. Filled out from reference TRBV7-9 and TRBJ2-3, the complete variable domain reads DTGVSQNPRHKITKRGQNVTFRCDPISEHNRLYWYRQTLGQGPEFLTYFQNEAQLEKSRLLSDRFSAERPKGSFSTLEIQRTEQGDSAMYLCASRPRGSGGRETDTQYFGPGTRLTVL.

Worth noting for this clone: Sequence at one end of the junction differs from germline and may be a read error. This sequence joins TRBV7-9 and TRBJ1-1; no definite D call. The CDR3 is 16 residues long. Germline CDR1 reads SEHNR; CDR2 reads FQNEAQ (reference sequence). The CDR3 loop reads CAGSPAPGRVNTEAFF. Here the CDR3 DNA reads TGTGCCGGCAGCCCAGCACCCGGACGGGTGAACACTGAAGCTTTCTTT.

V is TRBV6-6 and J is TRBJ2-7; D is unresolved. Germline CDR1 is MNHNY and CDR2 is SVGAGI (reference sequence). Deletions cut 0 bases from V and 0 bases from J, with 6 bases between. This CDR3 contains 14 residues. The CDR3 is CASSYSGFSYEQYF. The CDR3 DNA sequence: TGTGCCAGCAGTTACTCAGGCTTCTCCTACGAGCAGTACTTC.

This clone was counted a single time. The V gene is TRBV6-6, the J gene TRBJ2-7; no clear D. This CDR3 region has 15 residues. Germline loops: CDR1 MNHNY, CDR2 SVGAGI (reference sequence). Trimming took off 0 bases at V and 7 bases at J, with 16 bases between the two ends. CDR3 in DNA: TGTGCCAGCAGTTACTCGTCACCGGGCTTGGGGGAGCAGTACTTC. This translates into CASSYSSPGLGEQYF.

This clone was seen a few times. J is TRBJ1-6 and V is TRBV27; TRBD1 matches 7 bases. The germline gives CDR1 MNHEY, CDR2 SMNVEV (reference sequence). Unmatched junction bases numbered 12, after V lost 2 bases and J lost 2 bases. This CDR3 comprises 19 residues. CDR3 in amino acids: CASSLRNRGGYPYNSPLHF. The CDR3 DNA reads TGTGCCAGCAGTTTACGGAACAGGGGAGGTTACCCCTATAATTCACCCCTCCACTTT.

The chain combines TRBV30 with TRBJ1-1; 7 nucleotides line up with TRBD1. The CDR3 spans 15 residues. CDR1 and CDR2 (germline): GTSNPN, SVGIG (reference sequence). The trim removed 3 bases at V and 4 bases at J, leaving 11 bases unmatched. CDR3 protein: CAWSPKGTGVTEAFF. In DNA, the CDR3 is TGTGCCTGGAGCCCGAAAGGTACAGGGGTCACTGAAGCTTTCTTT.

The chain links TRBV5-6 to TRBJ1-5; tentative D call: TRBD1 (5 bases). The ends were cut back, 4 bases at V and 1 base at J, with 6 bases in the middle. Germline V gene data show CDR1 as SGHDT and CDR2 as YYEEEE. The CDR3 consists of 13 residues. The chain's CDR3 is CASSRDSNQPQHF. CDR3 DNA sequence: TGTGCCAGCAGCCGGGACAGCAATCAGCCCCAGCATTTT.

The CDR3: CASNPRDSPLDTQYF. CDR3 nucleotides: TGTGCCAGCAACCCCCGGGACTCCCCGCTAGATACGCAGTATTTT. The chain recombines TRBV6-5 with TRBJ2-3; TRBD2 is a possible D gene (6 bases). The CDR3 totals 15 residues. CDR1 is MNHEY and CDR2 is SVGAGI in the germline V gene. V was cut by 7 bases and J by 5 bases, with 19 bases left in between.

The table lists this clone with a count of one. The chain links TRBV7-3 to TRBJ2-7, with 7 bases fitting TRBD2. Germline assignment: CDR1 SGHTA and CDR2 FQGTGA. This CDR3 has 15 amino acids. The V gene end was trimmed by 2 bases and the J gene end by 0 bases; junction bases not matched to a gene: 4. CDR3 DNA: TGTGCCAGCAGCTTAGTTGGCGGGAGCTCCTACGAGCAGTACTTC. Its protein product is CASSLVGGSSYEQYF. Variable domain in full (rest from reference TRBV7-3 and TRBJ2-7): GAGVSQTPSNKVTEKGKYVELRCDPISGHTALYWYRQSLGQGPEFLIYFQGTGAADDSGLPNDRFFAVRPEGSVSTLKIQRTERGDSAVYLCASSLVGGSSYEQYFGPGTRLTVT.

CDR3 bases: TGCAGCGTTCCTTGGTGGTTGTCTTCGGGACAGAGCTATGGCTACACCTTC. Translating gives CSVPWWLSSGQSYGYTF. This chain joins TRBV29-1 and TRBJ1-2; 7 nucleotides match TRBD1. Germline loops: CDR1 SQVTM, CDR2 ANQGSEA. The length of the CDR3 is 17 residues. After removal of 5 bases from V and 4 bases from J, the junction contained 19 bases not matched to a gene.

The gene calls are TRBV5-1 and TRBJ2-1, with 10 bases aligning to TRBD2. The V gene end was trimmed by 4 bases and the J gene end by 6 bases; junction bases not matched to a gene: 10. Germline V CDR1 and CDR2: SGHRS, YFSETQ. CDR3 length: 16 residues. Here the CDR3 reads CASSPSPSGSSNEQFF. CDR3 nucleotide sequence: TGCGCCAGCAGCCCATCCCCTAGCGGGAGTAGCAATGAGCAGTTCTTC.

The rearrangement links TRBV7-6 to TRBJ2-2, with D perhaps matching TRBD1 (5 bases). V lost 3 bases, J lost 5 bases, and 13 bases lay in between. The CDR3 has 15 residues. Germline loops: CDR1 SGHVS, CDR2 FNYEAQ. The CDR3 DNA sequence: TGTGCCAGCAGCTTTAGTCAGGGTGGGACCGGGGAGCTGTTTTTT. It codes for CASSFSQGGTGELFF.